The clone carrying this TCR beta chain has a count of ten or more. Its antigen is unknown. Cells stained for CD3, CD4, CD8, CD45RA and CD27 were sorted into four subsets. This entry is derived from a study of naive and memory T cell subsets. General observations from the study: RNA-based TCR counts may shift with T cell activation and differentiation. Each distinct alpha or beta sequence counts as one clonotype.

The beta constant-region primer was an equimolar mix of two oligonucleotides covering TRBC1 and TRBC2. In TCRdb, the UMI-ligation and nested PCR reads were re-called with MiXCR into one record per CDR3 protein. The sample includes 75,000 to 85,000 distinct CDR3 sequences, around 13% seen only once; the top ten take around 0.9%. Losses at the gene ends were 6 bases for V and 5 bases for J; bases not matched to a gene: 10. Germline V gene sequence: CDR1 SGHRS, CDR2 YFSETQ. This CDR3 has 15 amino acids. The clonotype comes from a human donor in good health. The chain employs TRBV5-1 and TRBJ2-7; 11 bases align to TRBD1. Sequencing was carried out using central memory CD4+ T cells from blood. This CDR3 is CASTTIGQGANEQYF. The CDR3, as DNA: TGCGCCAGCACCACGATAGGACAGGGGGCGAACGAGCAGTACTTC. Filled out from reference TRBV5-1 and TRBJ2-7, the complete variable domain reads KAGVTQTPRYLIKTRGQQVTLSCSPISGHRSVSWYQQTPGQGLQFLFEYFSETQRNKGNFPGRFSGRQFSNSRSEMNVSTLELGDSALYLCASTTIGQGANEQYFGPGTRLTVT.